Listed here are 26 T cell receptor beta chains from one sample, sequenced in a study of blood T cell repertoires in COVID-19. This table comes from immunoSEQ multiplex PCR, and its TCRdb copy is limited to in-frame clones, with some not included. The repertoire holds around 220,000 clones, with 80% to 90% as singletons. Specimen: peripheral blood. The receptors stem from a woman of 80 years or more with acute or convalescent COVID-19.

The CDR3 DNA follows: TGTGCCAGTAGTCCCCACGAACTCACGAACACTGAAGCTTTCTTT. Encoded protein: CASSPHELTNTEAFF. The chain employs TRBV19 and TRBJ1-1; D remains ambiguous. The V gene's germline CDR1 is LNHDA and CDR2 SQIVND (reference sequence). Trimming removed 5 bases at V and 1 base at J, with 14 bases between. The CDR3 is made up of 15 amino acids.

This clone was detected many times. The J gene is TRBJ2-7, the V gene TRBV28; D perhaps matches TRBD1 (5 bases). From germline, CDR1 is MDHEN and CDR2 SYDVKM. This CDR3 spans 14 amino acids. Trimming removed 2 bases from V and 2 bases from J, with 10 bases in between. The CDR3 sequence is CASSLVRGPYEQYF. The CDR3 DNA is TGTGCCAGCAGTTTAGTAAGGGGCCCCTACGAGCAGTACTTC. Using reference TRBV28 and TRBJ2-7 for the parts outside the CDR3, the full variable domain is DVKVTQSSRYLVKRTGEKVFLECVQDMDHENMFWYRQDPGLGLRLIYFSYDVKMKEKGDIPEGYSVSREKKERFSLILESASTNQTSMYLCASSLVRGPYEQYFGPGTRLTVT.

The J gene is TRBJ2-3, the V gene TRBV24-1, with 14 bases matching TRBD2. Germline CDR1 is KGHDR and CDR2 is SFDVKD. The CDR3 is made up of 20 amino acids. Trimming at V came to 4 bases and at J to 6 bases, leaving 17 bases not matched to a gene. CDR3 region: CATSDHPGLAGADVADTQYF. The CDR3 nucleotides are TGTGCCACCAGTGACCATCCGGGACTAGCGGGGGCGGACGTCGCGGATACGCAGTATTTT.

This clone has a single count. V is TRBV4-3 and J is TRBJ2-7, with D tentatively TRBD2 (5 bases). The germline gives CDR1 LGHNA, CDR2 YSLEER. Trimming cost V 0 bases and J 3 bases, with 18 bases left between them. CDR3 length equals 17 residues. In nucleotides, the CDR3 is TGCGCCAGCAGCCAAGACGCGGGCAGTTTTACCCACTACGAGCAGTACTTC. Amino acids: CASSQDAGSFTHYEQYF.

This clone showed up just once. V and J are TRBV29-1 and TRBJ1-1; D is unclear. V lost 7 bases and J lost 5, with 17 bases in between. Germline loops: CDR1 SQVTM, CDR2 ANQGSEA. This CDR3 spans 13 amino acids. CDR3 amino acids: CSANPTGDTEAFF. For the CDR3, the DNA is TGCAGCGCTAATCCGACCGGGGATACTGAAGCTTTCTTT.

This clone showed up just a few times. The J gene is TRBJ1-1, the V gene TRBV10-1, with D tentatively TRBD1 (6 bases). The germline CDR1 and CDR2 sequences are WNHNN and SYGVQD (reference sequence). V was shortened by 7 bases and J by 4 bases, with 22 bases between the two germline ends. The CDR3 has 16 residues. CDR3 sequence reads: CASIGGPGEKGTEAFF. The CDR3 nucleotides are TGCGCCAGCATCGGGGGGCCAGGGGAAAAGGGCACTGAAGCTTTCTTT.

This sequence joins TRBV27 and TRBJ1-2; the match to TRBD1 covers 9 bases. Germline values: CDR1 MNHEY, CDR2 SMNVEV (reference sequence). This CDR3 region has 14 residues. Trimming at V came to 5 bases and at J to 7 bases, leaving 8 bases not matched to a gene. CDR3 sequence reads: CASSPQDRGSGYTF. CDR3 sequence (DNA): TGTGCCAGCAGTCCACAGGACAGGGGCTCTGGCTACACCTTC.

The V and J genes are TRBV5-4 and TRBJ2-5; maybe TRBD2 (6 bases). Germline V lookup: CDR1 SGHNT, CDR2 YYREEE (reference sequence). V lost 0 bases and J 2 bases, leaving 11 bases between the germline ends. This CDR3 comprises 15 residues. The CDR3: CASSLEPGLQETQYF. The DNA for the CDR3 is TGTGCCAGCAGCTTGGAACCGGGACTGCAAGAGACCCAGTACTTC.

CDR3 sequence (DNA): TGTGCCAGCGCTGGGGTAGGCGGGGGGGCCGGCAATGAGCAGTTCTTC. Encoded protein: CASAGVGGGAGNEQFF. The rearrangement joins TRBV7-2 to TRBJ2-1, with 9 nucleotides matching TRBD2. The trim removed 8 bases at V and 6 bases at J, leaving 14 bases unmatched. CDR3 length: 16 amino acids. CDR1 is SGHTA, CDR2 FQGNSA, per germline.

The V gene is TRBV4-2, the J gene TRBJ1-1, with 9 positions matching TRBD1. Trimming at V came to 4 bases and at J to 11 bases, leaving 8 bases not matched to a gene. The CDR3 spans 13 residues. The V gene's germline CDR1 is LGHNA and CDR2 YNFKEQ. The CDR3 nucleotides are TGTGCCAGCAGCCTCGGGACAGGGCTCGAGGCTTTCTTT. Its protein product is CASSLGTGLEAFF.

The V call is TRBV7-2, the J call TRBJ2-1; 8 nucleotides line up with TRBD1. This CDR3 region has 18 residues. The V gene's germline CDR1 is SGHTA and CDR2 FQGNSA. J lost 4 bases, V lost 5 bases, and 16 bases had no gene match. The CDR3 spells CASSHLFPGTGSYNEQFF. Written as DNA, the CDR3 is TGTGCCAGCAGCCACCTCTTCCCCGGGACAGGCTCTTACAATGAGCAGTTCTTC.

The rearrangement uses TRBV3-1 (or the pseudogene TRBV3-2) and TRBJ2-6; D remains ambiguous. Between the trimmed V and J ends, which lost 0 bases and 2 bases, there was a span of 8 bases. Germline CDR1 is LGHDT and CDR2 is YNNKEL (reference sequence). The CDR3 runs to 16 residues. CDR3: CASSQDGVPGANVLTF. The CDR3 coding sequence is TGTGCCAGCAGCCAAGATGGAGTTCCTGGGGCCAACGTCCTGACTTTC.

This chain connects TRBV19 to TRBJ2-2, with a weak D call TRBD2 (5 bases). Germline V CDR1 and CDR2: LNHDA, SQIVND (reference sequence). V lost 3 bases to trimming and J lost 4 bases, with 15 bases between them. CDR3 size: 16 residues. The CDR3 nucleotides read TGTGCCAGTAGTATCCCCCTTGCGGGCTCCACCGGGGAGCTGTTTTTT. This translates into CASSIPLAGSTGELFF.

The CDR3 region is CASLTGWNQPQHF. The CDR3 DNA reads as TGTGCCAGCCTAACAGGGTGGAATCAGCCCCAGCATTTT. The genes are TRBV28 and TRBJ1-5; TRBD1 might be the D (6 bases). Trimming pared 8 bases from V and 4 bases from J, leaving 12 bases between. Looked up from germline, CDR1 is MDHEN and CDR2 is SYDVKM. The CDR3 is 13 residues long.

The rearrangement links TRBV12-3 or TRBV12-4 to TRBJ2-2; D is uncertain. This CDR3 contains 13 residues. V was clipped by 1 base and J by 6 bases, with 6 bases between them. The CDR3 is CASSLGVAGELFF. As DNA, the CDR3 is TGTGCCAGCAGTTTAGGAGTGGCCGGGGAGCTGTTTTTT.

The chain joins TRBV12-3 or TRBV12-4 to TRBJ1-4, with D hard to call. Trimming removed 5 bases from V and 8 bases from J, with 12 bases in between. CDR3 length: 13 residues. CDR3 DNA: TGTGCCAGCAGTCCGAACTCGCTCGAAAAACTGTTTTTT. As protein: CASSPNSLEKLFF.

CDR3 protein: CASGGAYEQYF. The DNA for the CDR3 is TGTGCCAGCGGGGGGGCCTACGAGCAGTACTTC. The chain has TRBV6-5 and TRBJ2-7, with 7 bases identical to TRBD2. J gave up 2 bases and V 8 bases, and 0 bases lay outside the gene matches. CDR1 and CDR2 (germline): MNHEY, SVGAGI. CDR3 length: 11 residues.

This chain links TRBV7-2 with TRBJ2-2, with a possible D match to TRBD2 (6 bases). The CDR3 runs 18 residues. The V gene lost 1 base and the J gene lost 1 base, with 16 bases spanning the gap. Germline CDR1 SGHTA, CDR2 FQGNSA. The CDR3 nucleotides read TGTGCCAGCAGCTTAGAACGGCTTAGGGGAGGGAACACCGGGGAGCTGTTTTTT. Residues: CASSLERLRGGNTGELFF.

The rearrangement joins TRBV18 to TRBJ2-7; 11 nucleotides match TRBD2. J was trimmed by 7 bases and V by 1 base; bases with no gene match: 6. Per the germline V gene, CDR1 is KGHSH and CDR2 is LQKENI. There are 15 residues in the CDR3. The CDR3 protein is CASSPLLAGVGEQYF. The CDR3 nucleotides read TGTGCCAGCTCACCACTACTAGCGGGAGTGGGTGAGCAGTACTTC.

V and J are TRBV28 and TRBJ1-6, with D hard to call. This CDR3 is 14 amino acids long. The germline V gene encodes CDR1 MDHEN and CDR2 SYDVKM. V gave up 3 bases and J gave up 7 bases, with 10 bases separating them. The CDR3: CASSFATENSPLHF. CDR3 coding DNA: TGTGCCAGCAGTTTCGCGACTGAAAATTCACCCCTCCACTTT.

The CDR3 DNA reads as TGTGCCAGCAGCTCGACCTGGGGGGGCATCACAGATACGCAGTATTTT. Translated: CASSSTWGGITDTQYF. The chain carries TRBV5-6 and TRBJ2-3, with D tentatively TRBD2 (7 bases). CDR3 length: 16 residues. V was pared by 3 bases and J by 2 bases, with 16 bases between. Germline CDR1 SGHDT, CDR2 YYEEEE. Using reference TRBV5-6 and TRBJ2-3 for the parts outside the CDR3, the full variable domain is DAGVTQSPTHLIKTRGQQVTLRCSPKSGHDTVSWYQQALGQGPQFIFQYYEEEERQRGNFPDRFSGHQFPNYSSELNVNALLLGDSALYLCASSSTWGGITDTQYFGPGTRLTVL.

This chain links TRBV6-6 with TRBJ2-7; 7 bases match TRBD2. In germline, CDR1 is MNHNY, CDR2 SVGAGI (reference sequence). V lost 2 bases to trimming and J lost 2 bases; unmatched junction nucleotides: 6. The length of the CDR3 is 15 residues. The CDR3 sequence is CASSYPAGLTYEQYF. The CDR3 nucleotides are TGTGCCAGCAGTTACCCAGCGGGGCTTACCTACGAGCAGTACTTC.

The genes are TRBV27 and TRBJ1-1, with 10 bases identical to TRBD1. The V segment lost 2 bases and the J segment 5 bases; nucleotides outside the gene matches: 11. CDR3 length: 17 amino acids. The germline gives CDR1 MNHEY, CDR2 SMNVEV (reference sequence). The CDR3 protein is CASSLLATGGLMTEAFF. CDR3 coding DNA: TGTGCCAGCAGTTTACTCGCGACAGGGGGCCTGATGACTGAAGCTTTCTTT.

The chain joins TRBV2 to TRBJ1-5; 7 bases agree with TRBD1. The CDR3 runs 15 residues. Trimming at V came to 2 bases and at J to 4 bases, leaving 5 bases not matched to a gene. Per germline, CDR1 SNHLY and CDR2 FYNNEI. CDR3 in DNA: TGTGCCAGCAGTGAACAGGCAGGGGGGAATCAGCCCCAGCATTTT. Its protein is CASSEQAGGNQPQHF.

The chain has TRBV30 and TRBJ1-2; 12 bases are a match to TRBD1. From germline, CDR1 is GTSNPN and CDR2 SVGIG (reference sequence). Unmatched junction bases numbered 3, after V lost 0 bases and J lost 10 bases. The CDR3 is 13 amino acids. This CDR3 is CAWSVAGQGAYTF. Here the CDR3 DNA reads TGTGCCTGGAGTGTAGCGGGACAGGGGGCCTACACCTTC.

This clone was observed a single time. V usage is TRBV3-1 (or the pseudogene TRBV3-2) and J usage is TRBJ2-5, with 9 bases identical to TRBD2. Germline V gene sequence: CDR1 LGHDT, CDR2 YNNKEL (reference sequence). The CDR3 spans 17 residues. Losses at the gene ends were 0 bases for V and 4 bases for J; bases not matched to a gene: 9. CDR3 protein: CASSQDVRGGGRETQYF. The CDR3 coding sequence is TGTGCCAGCAGCCAAGATGTCCGCGGGGGGGGGCGAGAGACCCAGTACTTC.